The 28 T cell receptor beta chains below come from one sample, sequenced in a study of T cell responses to AZD1222 COVID-19 vaccine. The protocol was immunoSEQ multiplex PCR, while the TCRdb copy is restricted to in-frame clones and leaves out a portion. The sample contains 100,000 or so clones, 86% of which appear only once. The sequenced sample was peripheral blood, obtained on day 0 of AZD1222 vaccination. The receptors shown here come from an adult in good health.

The genes are TRBV19 and TRBJ2-3; unclear D gene. Germline assignment: CDR1 LNHDA and CDR2 SQIVND (reference sequence). V was pared by 5 bases and J by 10 bases, with 13 bases between. This CDR3 is 12 amino acids long. The CDR3 bases are TGTGCCAGTAGTTCCTCCGATTTCGCGCAGTATTTT. This gives the protein CASSSSDFAQYF.

This clone has a count of ten or more. This chain connects TRBV4-1 to TRBJ1-2; D is ambiguous. CDR3 size: 14 residues. In germline, CDR1 is MGHRA, CDR2 YSYEKL. Trimming stripped 0 bases from V and 5 bases from J, with 10 bases between. The CDR3 DNA follows: TGCGCCAGCAGCCAAGATAGAGCGAATTATGGCTACACCTTC. Translated, it gives CASSQDRANYGYTF.

The rearrangement links TRBV6-5 to TRBJ2-7; 9 bases align to TRBD1. CDR1 and CDR2 (germline): MNHEY, SVGAGI. The ends lost 0 bases at V and 1 base at J; junction bases unmatched: 1. The CDR3 spans 15 residues. The CDR3 region is CASSYSGQGSYEQYF. CDR3 bases: TGTGCCAGCAGTTACTCAGGACAGGGGTCCTACGAGCAGTACTTC.

The chain uses TRBV14 and TRBJ2-1; TRBD2 might be the D (5 bases). V gave up 4 bases and J gave up 7 bases, with 14 bases separating them. This CDR3 has 14 amino acids. Looked up from germline, CDR1 is SGHDN and CDR2 is FVKESK. The CDR3 nucleotides are TGTGCCAGCAGCCGTGAACTAGGTGGGAATGAGCAGTTCTTC. Protein: CASSRELGGNEQFF.

The chain recombines TRBV2 with TRBJ2-5, with a possible D match to TRBD1 (6 bases). The CDR3 length is 15 residues. In germline, CDR1 is SNHLY, CDR2 FYNNEI. Trimming removed 4 bases from V and 0 bases from J, with 12 bases in between. The CDR3 protein is CASSGRGRYQETQYF. CDR3 sequence (DNA): TGTGCCAGCAGTGGCAGGGGCCGGTACCAAGAGACCCAGTACTTC. Full variable domain (missing parts from reference TRBV2 and TRBJ2-5): EPEVTQTPSHQVTQMGQEVILRCVPISNHLYFYWYRQILGQKVEFLVSFYNNEISEKSEIFDDQFSVERPDGSNFTLKIRSTKLEDSAMYFCASSGRGRYQETQYFGPGTRLLVL.

This CDR3 is CASSPVTGNTEAFF. CDR3 in DNA: TGTGCCAGCTCACCCGTCACAGGGAACACTGAAGCTTTCTTT. V usage is TRBV18 and J usage is TRBJ1-1; possible D gene TRBD1, 5 bases. CDR3 length equals 14 residues. Germline loops: CDR1 KGHSH, CDR2 LQKENI. V lost 3 bases, J lost 1 base, and 9 bases lay in between. Looking up the rest from reference TRBV18 and TRBJ1-1 gives the full variable domain: NAGVMQNPRHLVRRRGQEARLRCSPMKGHSHVYWYRQLPEEGLKFMVYLQKENIIDESGMPKERFSAEFPKEGPSILRIQQVVRGDSAAYFCASSPVTGNTEAFFGQGTRLTVV.

The rearrangement links TRBV4-3 to TRBJ2-1, with 7 bases lining up with TRBD2. Germline loops: CDR1 LGHNA, CDR2 YSLEER. The CDR3 has 15 residues. V was pared by 0 bases and J by 4 bases, with 3 bases of the junction left unmatched. CDR3 nucleotide sequence: TGCGCCAGCAGCCAAGATCCAGCGGGATACAATGAGCAGTTCTTC. Residues: CASSQDPAGYNEQFF.

This clone was counted ten times or more. The genes are TRBV7-9 and TRBJ1-5; D not certain. V gave up 1 base and J gave up 9 bases, with 7 bases separating them. CDR1 and CDR2 from the germline V gene are SEHNR and FQNEAQ (reference sequence). The CDR3 spans 12 residues. The CDR3 loop is CASSLDRTPQHF. In DNA, the CDR3 is TGTGCCAGCAGCTTAGATCGTACGCCCCAGCATTTT.

This chain joins TRBV7-8 and TRBJ1-2, with TRBD1 matching 7 bases. J was trimmed by 7 bases and V by 5 bases; bases with no gene match: 7. This CDR3 spans 13 amino acids. Germline V gene sequence: CDR1 SGHVS, CDR2 FQNEAQ. The chain's CDR3 is CASSDGRGLGYTF. The CDR3 region has the DNA TGTGCCAGCAGCGACGGGAGGGGGCTTGGCTACACCTTC.

The chain recombines TRBV7-3 with TRBJ2-2; D is possibly TRBD1 (8 bases). With 1 base removed from V and 4 bases from J, the gap between germline ends came to 22 bases. The CDR3 runs to 19 residues. Germline loops: CDR1 SGHTA, CDR2 FQGTGA. The CDR3: CASSLNSAGGGSGTGELFF. The CDR3 DNA sequence: TGTGCCAGCAGCTTAAATTCAGCAGGGGGCGGGAGTGGCACCGGGGAGCTGTTTTTT.

The gene calls are TRBV6-6 and TRBJ2-1; D may be TRBD1 (5 bases). This CDR3 is 16 amino acids long. CDR1 and CDR2 from the germline V gene are MNHNY and SVGAGI (reference sequence). The V end lost 2 bases, the J end lost 7 bases, and 18 bases lay between the germline ends. The CDR3 DNA reads TGTGCCAGCAGTTACGCCTCAGGGCTTACTGGGAATGAGCAGTTCTTC. Its translation: CASSYASGLTGNEQFF.

This clone was detected many times. The chain has TRBV6-4 and TRBJ1-2, with D possibly being TRBD1 (5 bases). Germline V gene sequence: CDR1 MRHNA, CDR2 SNTAGT. Trimming left V 6 bases short and J 4 bases short, with 15 bases between. The CDR3 has 14 residues. The CDR3 DNA sequence: TGTGCCAGCAGCCCGGAGGCAGGGAGCTATGGCTACACCTTC. Translation: CASSPEAGSYGYTF.

The chain employs TRBV28 and TRBJ2-2; 7 bases line up with TRBD1. CDR3 length equals 16 residues. The junction had 14 bases not matched to a gene; V was cut back by 5 bases and J by 8 bases. CDR1 and CDR2 (germline): MDHEN, SYDVKM. The CDR3 bases are TGTGCCAGCAGTGAGACGCGGACAGGTTTAACGGGGGAGCTGTTTTTT. The encoded protein is CASSETRTGLTGELFF.

This clone showed up just a few times. The chain links TRBV30 to TRBJ1-1; 10 bases align to TRBD1. The J segment lost 0 bases and the V segment lost 0 bases, leaving 7 bases of the junction unmatched. Per the germline V gene, CDR1 is GTSNPN and CDR2 is SVGIG (reference sequence). The length of the CDR3 is 17 residues. The CDR3 nucleotides read TGTGCCTGGAGTGTAAAGGGACAGGGGATCATGAACACTGAAGCTTTCTTT. Its protein is CAWSVKGQGIMNTEAFF.

The chain uses TRBV19 and TRBJ1-1; D not resolved. This CDR3 is 14 amino acids long. The germline V gene encodes CDR1 LNHDA and CDR2 SQIVND (reference sequence). With 0 bases removed from V and 0 bases from J, the gap between germline ends came to 5 bases. This chain's CDR3 is CASSIEGMNTEAFF. For the CDR3, the DNA is TGTGCCAGTAGTATAGAGGGGATGAACACTGAAGCTTTCTTT. Supplemented by reference TRBV19 and TRBJ1-1, the full variable domain reads DGGITQSPKYLFRKEGQNVTLSCEQNLNHDAMYWYRQDPGQGLRLIYYSQIVNDFQKGDIAEGYSVSREKKESFPLTVTSAQKNPTAFYLCASSIEGMNTEAFFGQGTRLTVV.

The chain employs TRBV7-6 and TRBJ2-2; 9 positions agree with TRBD1. This CDR3 has 14 amino acids. The junction had 3 bases not matched to a gene; V was cut back by 5 bases and J by 5 bases. Germline V gene sequence: CDR1 SGHVS, CDR2 FNYEAQ. In DNA, the CDR3 is TGTGCCAGCAGCCGGACAGGGGAAACCGGGGAGCTGTTTTTT. It is translated as CASSRTGETGELFF.

This chain joins TRBV27 and TRBJ1-6; no firm D call. The V gene's germline CDR1 is MNHEY and CDR2 SMNVEV (reference sequence). This CDR3 region has 13 residues. The V and J ends lost 0 bases and 14 bases respectively, with 11 bases between them. CDR3 protein: CASSLSVQSSLHF. In nucleotides, the CDR3 is TGTGCCAGCAGTTTATCAGTCCAGTCGTCCCTCCACTTT.

This sequence joins TRBV5-5 and TRBJ1-6; 9 bases fit TRBD1. Germline-derived CDR1 and CDR2 are SGHKS and YYEKEE (reference sequence). The ends lost 4 bases at V and 5 bases at J; junction bases unmatched: 7. The CDR3 length is 16 residues. The CDR3 bases are TGTGCCAGCAGCCGACAGGGGGTGCTCCATAATTCACCCCTCCACTTT. This encodes CASSRQGVLHNSPLHF.

The V call is TRBV11-3, the J call TRBJ2-1; possible D gene TRBD2, 5 bases. Germline V gene data show CDR1 as SGHNT and CDR2 as YENEEA. The CDR3 length is 14 residues. V gave up 5 bases and J gave up 8 bases, with 16 bases separating them. CDR3 DNA: TGTGCCAGCAGCCCTAGCCCCCGGGCCCATGAGCAGTTCTTC. It specifies CASSPSPRAHEQFF.

The chain combines TRBV24-1 with TRBJ2-7, with TRBD1 identical over 9 bases. Trimming cost V 4 bases and J 4 bases; bases outside gene matches: 4. CDR3 length: 14 residues. Germline V CDR1 and CDR2: KGHDR, SFDVKD. CDR3 nucleotides: TGTGCCACCAGTGAGGCCGGGACAGGGTACGAGCAGTACTTC. Protein product: CATSEAGTGYEQYF.

Comment on this clone: The same CDR3 also results from other DNA sequences found in this sample. The gene calls are TRBV27 and TRBJ1-1, with D uncertain. The germline V gene encodes CDR1 MNHEY and CDR2 SMNVEV (reference sequence). The CDR3 runs 13 residues. Deletions cut 3 bases from V and 0 bases from J, with 5 bases between. CDR3 in DNA: TGTGCCAGCAGTTTTCGACTGAACACTGAAGCTTTCTTT. This encodes CASSFRLNTEAFF.

This chain connects TRBV6-1 to TRBJ2-1; 9 nucleotides match TRBD1. The CDR3 runs 15 residues. From germline, CDR1 is MNHNS and CDR2 SASEGT. The V segment lost 3 bases and the J segment 1 base; nucleotides outside the gene matches: 1. In DNA form, the CDR3 reads TGTGCCAGCAGTGAGGGACAGGGATCCTACAATGAGCAGTTCTTC. Translated, it gives CASSEGQGSYNEQFF.

This sequence joins TRBV27 and TRBJ2-7; 8 positions match TRBD2. The length of the CDR3 is 15 residues. Germline V gene sequence: CDR1 MNHEY, CDR2 SMNVEV (reference sequence). V dropped 2 bases and J dropped 1; count of bases not matched to a gene: 4. For the CDR3, the DNA is TGTGCCAGCAGTTTAGTCAGCGGGAGTTCCTACGAGCAGTACTTC. This encodes CASSLVSGSSYEQYF.

The V gene is TRBV9, the J gene TRBJ2-1, with a tentative D call TRBD2 (5 bases). The CDR3 extends over 14 amino acids. The V and J ends lost 4 bases and 6 bases respectively, with 14 bases between them. Germline CDR1 and CDR2: SGDLS and YYNGEE. CDR3 DNA: TGTGCCAGCAGCCCAATCCTAGCTGCCAATGAGCAGTTCTTC. Protein product: CASSPILAANEQFF.

V gene TRBV7-2 combines with J gene TRBJ2-7; no firm D call. There are 11 residues in the CDR3. V lost 5 bases and J lost 0, with 2 bases in between. Germline assignment: CDR1 SGHTA and CDR2 FQGNSA. CDR3: CASSHSYEQYF. DNA of the CDR3: TGTGCCAGCAGCCACTCCTACGAGCAGTACTTC.

V gene TRBV7-2 combines with J gene TRBJ1-2, with D possibly being TRBD1 (5 bases). Trimming cost V 4 bases and J 1 base, with 13 bases left between them. Germline V CDR1 and CDR2: SGHTA, FQGNSA. CDR3 length equals 15 residues. In DNA form, the CDR3 reads TGTGCCAGCAGCTCACAGGCCTGGGGTAACTATGGCTACACCTTC. It is translated as CASSSQAWGNYGYTF.

The rearrangement uses TRBV5-1 and TRBJ2-1; 8 bases fit TRBD1. V was pared by 4 bases and J by 5 bases, with 2 bases of the junction left unmatched. The CDR3 has 13 residues. Germline values: CDR1 SGHRS, CDR2 YFSETQ. CDR3 region: CASSRDRNNEQFF. DNA of the CDR3: TGCGCCAGCAGCAGGGACAGGAACAATGAGCAGTTCTTC.

V usage is TRBV28 and J usage is TRBJ1-4; D remains unclear. CDR1 and CDR2 from the germline V gene are MDHEN and SYDVKM. This CDR3 contains 14 residues. V dropped 3 bases and J dropped 2 bases, with 7 bases sitting between them. The chain's CDR3 is CASSFYGTNEKLFF. The CDR3 DNA reads TGTGCCAGCAGTTTTTACGGGACTAATGAAAAACTGTTTTTT.